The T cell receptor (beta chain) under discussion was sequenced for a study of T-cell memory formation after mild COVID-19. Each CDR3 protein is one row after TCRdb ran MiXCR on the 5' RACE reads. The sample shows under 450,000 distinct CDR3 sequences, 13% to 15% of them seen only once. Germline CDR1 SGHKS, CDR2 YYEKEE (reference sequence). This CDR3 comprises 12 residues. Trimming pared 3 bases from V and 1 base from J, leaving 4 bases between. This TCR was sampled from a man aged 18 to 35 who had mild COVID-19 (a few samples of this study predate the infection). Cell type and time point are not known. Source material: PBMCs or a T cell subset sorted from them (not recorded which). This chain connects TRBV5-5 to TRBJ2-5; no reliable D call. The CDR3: CASSWPQETQYF. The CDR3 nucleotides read TGTGCCAGCAGCTGGCCCCAAGAGACCCAGTACTTC.